This TCR beta chain was captured by sequencing in a study of T cell repertoires in cytomegalovirus infection. Overall study context: Epitope selection comprised recently identified HLA-C-restricted CMV epitopes and well-studied HLA-B-restricted CMV epitopes. CMV infection plus the matching HLA type was flagged by public TCR beta signatures.

TCRdb re-called the reads with MiXCR, one entry per CDR3 protein. The table has tens of thousands of distinct CDR3 sequences, about 21% seen once. There are a few counts of this clonotype. What it binds is unknown. The receptor's source is a human donor in good health (CMV status not recorded). Some clones in this sample may be carry-over from other donors' samples. Material: CD8+ T cells from cultured PBMCs, obtained from culture after CMV antigen stimulation.

The CDR3 sequence: CASSQVRWAGELFF. The DNA of the CDR3 is TGCGCCAGCAGCCAAGTCCGATGGGCCGGGGAGCTGTTTTTT. The V gene is TRBV4-3, the J gene TRBJ2-2; D gene uncertain. This CDR3 is built from 14 residues. CDR1 and CDR2 from the germline V gene are LGHNA and YSLEER. V dropped 1 base and J dropped 6 bases, with 9 bases sitting between them.